Listed here is a single T cell receptor (beta chain). The target antigen is unknown. In the PCR, 60 Vbeta and 13 Jbeta primers were used. The protocol was immunoSEQ multiplex PCR, while the TCRdb copy is restricted to in-frame clones and leaves out a portion. This sample yields about 150,000 clones, of which roughly 9.4% are seen a single time; 1.5% to 2% belongs to the top ten. This sample was included in a study of cytomegalovirus exposure and HLA in healthy donors. Study-wide results and limits: TCR beta chain V- and J-gene trimming was linked, in a later analysis, to a missense variant in DCLRE1C. The classifier reportedly diagnosed cytomegalovirus status with high sensitivity and specificity.

The CDR3 sequence is 15 residues long. Trimming removed 0 bases at V and 1 base at J, with 9 bases between. In germline, CDR1 is MNHEY, CDR2 SVGAGI. The receptor was isolated from a male donor in good health and CMV-seronegative. Sequenced sample: PBMCs. V usage is TRBV6-5 and J usage is TRBJ1-1; D uncertain. CDR3 region: CASSYSRGRNTEAFF. CDR3 coding DNA: TGTGCCAGCAGTTACTCTCGAGGGAGGAACACTGAAGCTTTCTTT.